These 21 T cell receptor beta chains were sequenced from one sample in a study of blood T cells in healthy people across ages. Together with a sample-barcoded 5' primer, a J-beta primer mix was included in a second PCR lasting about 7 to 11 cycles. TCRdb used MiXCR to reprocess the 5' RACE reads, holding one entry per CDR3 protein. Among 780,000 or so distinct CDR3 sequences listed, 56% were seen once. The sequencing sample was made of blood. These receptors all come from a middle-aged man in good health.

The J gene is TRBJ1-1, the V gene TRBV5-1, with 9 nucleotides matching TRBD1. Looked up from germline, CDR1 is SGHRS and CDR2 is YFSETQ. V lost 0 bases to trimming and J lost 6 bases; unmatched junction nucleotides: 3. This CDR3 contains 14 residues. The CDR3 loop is CASSLAGQGSEAFF. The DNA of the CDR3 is TGCGCCAGCAGCTTGGCGGGACAGGGATCTGAAGCTTTCTTT.

Here the CDR3 DNA reads TGCAGCGTTGTCAAGGGGGCGCAATGGGAGACCCAGTACTTC. Protein: CSVVKGAQWETQYF. This chain uses TRBV29-1 with TRBJ2-5; 7 bases match TRBD1. Germline CDR1 and CDR2: SQVTM and ANQGSEA. The ends lost 4 bases at V and 5 bases at J; junction bases unmatched: 10. CDR3 length: 14 residues.

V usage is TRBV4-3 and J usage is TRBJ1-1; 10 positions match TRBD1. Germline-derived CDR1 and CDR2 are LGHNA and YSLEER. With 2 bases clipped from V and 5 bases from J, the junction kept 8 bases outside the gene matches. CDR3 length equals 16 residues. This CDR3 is CASSQYEDRGKTEAFF. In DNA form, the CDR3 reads TGCGCCAGCAGCCAATACGAGGACAGGGGGAAAACTGAAGCTTTCTTT.

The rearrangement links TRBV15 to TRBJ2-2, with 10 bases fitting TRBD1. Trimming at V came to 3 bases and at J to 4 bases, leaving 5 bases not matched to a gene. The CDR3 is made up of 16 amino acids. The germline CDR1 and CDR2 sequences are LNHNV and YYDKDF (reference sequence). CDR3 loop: CATSSRDRGVTGELFF. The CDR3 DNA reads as TGTGCCACCAGCAGCCGGGACAGGGGAGTCACCGGGGAGCTGTTTTTT.

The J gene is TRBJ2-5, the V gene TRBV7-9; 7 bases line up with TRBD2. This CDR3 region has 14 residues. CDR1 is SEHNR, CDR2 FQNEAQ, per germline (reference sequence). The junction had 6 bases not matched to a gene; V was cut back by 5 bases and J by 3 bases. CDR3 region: CASSPKRDEETQYF. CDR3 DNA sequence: TGTGCCAGCAGCCCGAAGCGGGATGAAGAGACCCAGTACTTC. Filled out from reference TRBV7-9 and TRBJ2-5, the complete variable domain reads DTGVSQNPRHKITKRGQNVTFRCDPISEHNRLYWYRQTLGQGPEFLTYFQNEAQLEKSRLLSDRFSAERPKGSFSTLEIQRTEQGDSAMYLCASSPKRDEETQYFGPGTRLLVL.

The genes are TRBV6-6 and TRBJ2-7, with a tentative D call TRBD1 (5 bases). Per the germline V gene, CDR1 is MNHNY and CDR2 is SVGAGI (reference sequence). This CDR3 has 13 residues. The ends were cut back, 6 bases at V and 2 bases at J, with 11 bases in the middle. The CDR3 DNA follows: TGTGCCAGCAGGGTAGACAGCACCTACGAGCAGTACTTC. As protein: CASRVDSTYEQYF.

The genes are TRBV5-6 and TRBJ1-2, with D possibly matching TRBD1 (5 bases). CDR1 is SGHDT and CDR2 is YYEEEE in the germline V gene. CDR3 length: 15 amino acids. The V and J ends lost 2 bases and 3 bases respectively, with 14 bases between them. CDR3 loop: CASSFDTGRHYGYTF. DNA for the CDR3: TGTGCCAGCAGCTTCGATACAGGACGGCACTATGGCTACACCTTC. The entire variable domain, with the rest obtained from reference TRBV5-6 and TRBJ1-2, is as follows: DAGVTQSPTHLIKTRGQQVTLRCSPKSGHDTVSWYQQALGQGPQFIFQYYEEEERQRGNFPDRFSGHQFPNYSSELNVNALLLGDSALYLCASSFDTGRHYGYTFGSGTRLTVV.

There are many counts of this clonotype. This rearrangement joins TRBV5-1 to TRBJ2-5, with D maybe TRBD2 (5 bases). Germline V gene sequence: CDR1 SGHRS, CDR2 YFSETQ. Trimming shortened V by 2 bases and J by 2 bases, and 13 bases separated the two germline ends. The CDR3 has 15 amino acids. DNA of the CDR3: TGCGCCAGCAGCTTTAATCCTAGCCATCAAGAGACCCAGTACTTC. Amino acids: CASSFNPSHQETQYF.

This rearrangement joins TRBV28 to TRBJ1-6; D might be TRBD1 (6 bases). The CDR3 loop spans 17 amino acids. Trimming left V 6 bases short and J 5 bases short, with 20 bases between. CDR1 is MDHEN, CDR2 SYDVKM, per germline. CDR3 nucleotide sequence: TGTGCCAGCAGACAAACAGGGATTAGGGGGGATAATTCACCCCTCCACTTT. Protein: CASRQTGIRGDNSPLHF.

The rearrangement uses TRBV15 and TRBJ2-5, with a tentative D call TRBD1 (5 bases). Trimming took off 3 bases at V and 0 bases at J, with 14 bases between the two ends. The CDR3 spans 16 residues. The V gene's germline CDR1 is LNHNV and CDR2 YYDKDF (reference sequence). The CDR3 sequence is CATSSQGDQHQETQYF. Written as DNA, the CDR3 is TGTGCCACCAGCAGTCAGGGTGACCAACACCAAGAGACCCAGTACTTC. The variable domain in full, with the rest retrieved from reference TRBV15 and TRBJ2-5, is DAMVIQNPRYQVTQFGKPVTLSCSQTLNHNVMYWYQQKSSQAPKLLFHYYDKDFNNEADTPDNFQSRRPNTSFCFLDIRSPGLGDTAMYLCATSSQGDQHQETQYFGPGTRLLVL.

The CDR3 DNA reads as TGTGCCATCAGTGATGGACAGGGAAGGAATGAGCAGTTCTTC. Its protein is CAISDGQGRNEQFF. The genes are TRBV10-3 and TRBJ2-1, with 8 positions matching TRBD1. There are 14 residues in the CDR3. CDR1 ENHRY and CDR2 SYGVKD come from the germline V gene. V trimming: 3 bases; J trimming: 7 bases; junction bases outside the gene matches: 5.

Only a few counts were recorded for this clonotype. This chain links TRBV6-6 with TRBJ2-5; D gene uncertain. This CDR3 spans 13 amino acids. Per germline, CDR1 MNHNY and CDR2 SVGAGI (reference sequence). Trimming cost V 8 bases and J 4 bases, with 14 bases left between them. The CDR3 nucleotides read TGTGCCAGCGGTCCGCTAGTATCAGAGACCCAGTACTTC. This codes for CASGPLVSETQYF.

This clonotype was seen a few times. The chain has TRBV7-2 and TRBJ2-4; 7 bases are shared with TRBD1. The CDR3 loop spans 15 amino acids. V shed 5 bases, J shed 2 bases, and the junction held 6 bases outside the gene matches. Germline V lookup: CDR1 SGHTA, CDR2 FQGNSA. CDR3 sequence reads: CASSRDRASKNIQYF. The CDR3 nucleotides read TGTGCCAGCAGCAGAGACAGGGCGTCCAAAAACATTCAGTACTTC.

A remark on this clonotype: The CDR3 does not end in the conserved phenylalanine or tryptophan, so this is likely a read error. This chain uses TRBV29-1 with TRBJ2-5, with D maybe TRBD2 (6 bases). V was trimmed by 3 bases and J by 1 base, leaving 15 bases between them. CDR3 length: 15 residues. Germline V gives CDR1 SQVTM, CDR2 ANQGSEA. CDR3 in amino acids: CSVDGRDSPQETQYV. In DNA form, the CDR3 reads TGCAGCGTTGATGGCAGGGACTCTCCCCAAGAGACCCAGTACGTC.

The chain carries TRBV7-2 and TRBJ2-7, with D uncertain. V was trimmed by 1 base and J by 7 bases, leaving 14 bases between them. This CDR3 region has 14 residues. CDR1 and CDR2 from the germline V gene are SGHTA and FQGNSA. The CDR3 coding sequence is TGTGCCAGCAGCTTAGAGCCCGGGTCTTTTGAGCAGTACTTC. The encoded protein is CASSLEPGSFEQYF.

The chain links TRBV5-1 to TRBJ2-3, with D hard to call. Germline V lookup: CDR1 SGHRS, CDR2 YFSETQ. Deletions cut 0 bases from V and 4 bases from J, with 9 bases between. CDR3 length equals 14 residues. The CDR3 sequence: CASSLELEPDTQYF. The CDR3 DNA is TGCGCCAGCAGCTTGGAATTAGAACCAGATACGCAGTATTTT.

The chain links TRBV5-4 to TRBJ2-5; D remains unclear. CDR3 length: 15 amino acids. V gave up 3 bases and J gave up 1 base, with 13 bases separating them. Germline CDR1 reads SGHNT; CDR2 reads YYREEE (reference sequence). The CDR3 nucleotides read TGTGCCAGCAGCTCGGAAGCTTTGTTCCAAGAGACCCAGTACTTC. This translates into CASSSEALFQETQYF.

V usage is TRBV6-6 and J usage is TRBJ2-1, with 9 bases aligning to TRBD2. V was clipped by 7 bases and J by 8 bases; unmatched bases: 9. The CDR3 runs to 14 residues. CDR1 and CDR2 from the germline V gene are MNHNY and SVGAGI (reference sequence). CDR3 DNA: TGTGCCAGCAACTTAGCGGGGGTACAGGATGAGCAGTTCTTC. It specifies CASNLAGVQDEQFF.

CDR3 DNA sequence: TGTGCCAGCAGCCCAGCCCTAGGGAAGGAGCAGTACTTC. It yields the protein CASSPALGKEQYF. The chain joins TRBV7-9 to TRBJ2-5; D remains ambiguous. Germline V gene sequence: CDR1 SEHNR, CDR2 FQNEAQ (reference sequence). Trimming pared 5 bases from V and 11 bases from J, leaving 18 bases between. CDR3 length: 13 residues.

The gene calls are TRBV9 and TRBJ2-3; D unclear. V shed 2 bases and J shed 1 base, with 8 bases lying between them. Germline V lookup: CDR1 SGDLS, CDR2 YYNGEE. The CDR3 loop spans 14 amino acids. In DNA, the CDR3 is TGTGCCAGCAGCGTGGTGGGCCGCACAGATACGCAGTATTTT. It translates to CASSVVGRTDTQYF. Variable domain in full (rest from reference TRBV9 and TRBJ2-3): DSGVTQTPKHLITATGQRVTLRCSPRSGDLSVYWYQQSLDQGLQFLIQYYNGEERAKGNILERFSAQQFPDLHSELNLSSLELGDSALYFCASSVVGRTDTQYFGPGTRLTVL.

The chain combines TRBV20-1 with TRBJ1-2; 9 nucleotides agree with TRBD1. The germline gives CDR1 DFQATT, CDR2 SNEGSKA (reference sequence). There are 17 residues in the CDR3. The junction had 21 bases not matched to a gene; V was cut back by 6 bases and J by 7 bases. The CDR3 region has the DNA TGCAGTGCCCGGGAACAGGGGGCCAAGCGACAGAGAGGTGGCTACACCTTC. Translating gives CSAREQGAKRQRGGYTF.